Shown below are 30 T cell receptor beta chains from a single sample sequenced in a study of blood T cell repertoires in COVID-19. Sequencing was performed with immunoSEQ multiplex PCR; in TCRdb, only in-frame clones are kept and a portion is missing. In the table there are 45,000 to 55,000 clones, about nine tenths of which are singletons. Sample: peripheral blood. The receptors come from a woman aged 40 to 50 with active COVID-19.

The J gene is TRBJ2-5, the V gene TRBV6-2 or TRBV6-3; maybe TRBD2 (5 bases). The CDR3 runs 14 residues. Deletions cut 0 bases from V and 5 bases from J, with 10 bases between. Germline V gene lookup returns CDR1 MNHEY and CDR2 SVGEGT. In nucleotides, the CDR3 is TGTGCCAGCAGTTACTCGAGGGCTGCCGAGACCCAGTACTTC. It is translated as CASSYSRAAETQYF.

The V and J genes are TRBV11-2 and TRBJ2-5; D not certain. Germline CDR1 reads SGHAT; CDR2 reads FQNNGV. V shed 0 bases and J shed 1 base, with 15 bases lying between them. The CDR3 is 17 amino acids. The CDR3 region is CASSLDLAAAAQETQYF. The CDR3 region has the DNA TGTGCCAGCAGCTTAGACTTAGCCGCGGCCGCCCAAGAGACCCAGTACTTC.

This chain uses TRBV7-8 with TRBJ1-5, with D unclear. Trimming pared 2 bases from V and 4 bases from J, leaving 6 bases between. The germline V gene encodes CDR1 SGHVS and CDR2 FQNEAQ. The CDR3 has 13 amino acids. CDR3 bases: TGTGCCAGCAGCTTAAACCTAAATCAGCCCCAGCATTTT. Its protein product is CASSLNLNQPQHF.

V is TRBV7-2 and J is TRBJ1-2, with a weak D call TRBD1 (5 bases). The CDR3 runs 17 residues. The germline V and J ends were trimmed by 1 base and 3 bases, with 18 bases remaining between them. Looked up from germline, CDR1 is SGHTA and CDR2 is FQGNSA. DNA of the CDR3: TGTGCCAGCAGCTTAGAGTTGGGGCGTCAGGGTGACTATGGCTACACCTTC. Protein: CASSLELGRQGDYGYTF.

The V gene is TRBV4-1, the J gene TRBJ2-3; a possible D gene is TRBD2 (5 bases). CDR1 and CDR2 (germline): MGHRA, YSYEKL. V dropped 0 bases and J dropped 0 bases, with 19 bases sitting between them. This CDR3 comprises 19 residues. This chain's CDR3 is CASSQDRRSDYISTDTQYF. The CDR3 DNA sequence: TGCGCCAGCAGCCAAGATCGGAGGAGCGACTACATAAGCACAGATACGCAGTATTTT.

The V gene is TRBV18, the J gene TRBJ1-5; 8 positions agree with TRBD1. This CDR3 spans 16 amino acids. Losses at the gene ends were 2 bases for V and 2 bases for J; bases not matched to a gene: 5. Germline V lookup: CDR1 KGHSH, CDR2 LQKENI. The CDR3 loop is CASSPTTGGGNQPQHF. The CDR3 region has the DNA TGTGCCAGCTCACCAACAACAGGGGGTGGCAATCAGCCCCAGCATTTT. Variable domain in full (rest from reference TRBV18 and TRBJ1-5): NAGVMQNPRHLVRRRGQEARLRCSPMKGHSHVYWYRQLPEEGLKFMVYLQKENIIDESGMPKERFSAEFPKEGPSILRIQQVVRGDSAAYFCASSPTTGGGNQPQHFGDGTRLSIL.

This chain joins TRBV5-6 and TRBJ2-2; 10 bases match TRBD1. CDR1 is SGHDT and CDR2 is YYEEEE in the germline V gene. Trimming removed 4 bases from V and 7 bases from J; junction bases left unmatched: 13. CDR3 length: 17 amino acids. The CDR3 sequence is CASSRNRETGGGGELFF. CDR3 nucleotide sequence: TGTGCCAGCAGCCGAAACCGCGAGACAGGGGGCGGCGGGGAGCTGTTTTTT.

The gene calls are TRBV18 and TRBJ2-5; 11 bases agree with TRBD1. Germline V gene lookup returns CDR1 KGHSH and CDR2 LQKENI. The CDR3 covers 17 residues. Germline trimming cut 2 bases from V and 1 base from J; bases unmatched to any gene: 6. The CDR3 protein is CASSPGTGGSGQETQYF. The CDR3 region has the DNA TGTGCCAGCTCACCAGGGACAGGGGGTTCTGGCCAAGAGACCCAGTACTTC.

This clone appeared a single time. The chain combines TRBV5-1 with TRBJ2-5, with D uncertain. The V gene lost 4 bases and the J gene lost 2 bases, with 6 bases spanning the gap. Germline CDR1 SGHRS, CDR2 YFSETQ. This CDR3 contains 12 residues. Written as DNA, the CDR3 is TGCGCCAGCAGCCCCGGTCAAGAGACCCAGTACTTC. It codes for CASSPGQETQYF.

The chain joins TRBV25-1 to TRBJ1-4; the D is unclear. Trimming pared 4 bases from V and 8 bases from J, leaving 8 bases between. The CDR3 has 12 amino acids. Germline V gene data show CDR1 as MGHDK and CDR2 as SYGVNS. The CDR3 spells CASSGGGEKLFF. CDR3 DNA sequence: TGTGCCAGCAGTGGGGGAGGAGAAAAACTGTTTTTT.

The rearrangement links TRBV3-1 (or the pseudogene TRBV3-2) to TRBJ1-1; D unresolved. The CDR3 runs 14 residues. V shed 4 bases and J shed 4 bases, with 13 bases lying between them. Germline assignment: CDR1 LGHDT and CDR2 YNNKEL (reference sequence). Here the CDR3 reads CASSLYTDSTEAFF. The CDR3 region has the DNA TGTGCCAGCAGCCTCTACACAGATAGCACTGAAGCTTTCTTT.

The chain has TRBV5-1 and TRBJ1-2; tentative D call: TRBD1 (5 bases). CDR1 is SGHRS and CDR2 is YFSETQ in the germline V gene. This CDR3 comprises 13 residues. V was cut by 0 bases and J by 7 bases, with 10 bases left in between. CDR3 loop: CASSLDRFSGYTF. CDR3 DNA sequence: TGCGCCAGCAGCTTGGACAGGTTTAGTGGCTACACCTTC.

The chain joins TRBV3-1 (or the pseudogene TRBV3-2) to TRBJ1-1; 9 bases match TRBD1. The V gene end was trimmed by 8 bases and the J gene end by 4 bases; junction bases not matched to a gene: 8. This CDR3 region has 14 residues. Germline V CDR1 and CDR2: LGHDT, YNNKEL (reference sequence). CDR3 loop: CASGLGQGGTEAFF. CDR3 bases: TGTGCCAGCGGCCTGGGACAGGGAGGCACTGAAGCTTTCTTT.

This chain uses TRBV10-3 with TRBJ1-2; D call uncertain. The V gene's germline CDR1 is ENHRY and CDR2 SYGVKD. This CDR3 is built from 13 residues. The V and J ends lost 3 bases and 4 bases respectively, with 9 bases between them. This CDR3 reads CAISDVSGYGYTF. In DNA form, the CDR3 reads TGTGCCATCAGTGATGTTAGCGGCTATGGCTACACCTTC.

The gene calls are TRBV6-5 and TRBJ2-3; D might be TRBD2 (7 bases). Germline lookup yields CDR1 MNHEY and CDR2 SVGAGI. The CDR3 sequence is 15 residues long. Trimming removed 7 bases from V and 2 bases from J, with 16 bases in between. This CDR3 is CASTRVGGATDTQYF. Written as DNA, the CDR3 is TGTGCCAGCACTAGGGTGGGGGGGGCCACAGATACGCAGTATTTT.

The chain has TRBV3-1 (or the pseudogene TRBV3-2) and TRBJ2-2, with a possible D match to TRBD1 (5 bases). Trimming left V 3 bases short and J 3 bases short, with 23 bases between. This CDR3 has 19 amino acids. CDR1 and CDR2 from the germline V gene are LGHDT and YNNKEL (reference sequence). The CDR3 here is CASSHPAIRVKVDTGELFF. CDR3 nucleotides: TGTGCCAGCAGCCACCCAGCCATCAGGGTCAAAGTCGACACCGGGGAGCTGTTTTTT.

The chain carries TRBV28 and TRBJ1-2, with D uncertain. The V and J ends lost 2 bases and 4 bases respectively, with 8 bases between them. The CDR3 runs to 13 residues. Germline V gives CDR1 MDHEN, CDR2 SYDVKM. CDR3 nucleotide sequence: TGTGCCAGCAGTTTAGGTGGCGGCTATGGCTACACCTTC. Its translation is CASSLGGGYGYTF.

The V gene is TRBV6-1, the J gene TRBJ2-7; 8 positions match TRBD1. V lost 3 bases and J lost 3; bases outside the gene matches: 7. Germline values: CDR1 MNHNS, CDR2 SASEGT. The CDR3 consists of 15 residues. The chain's CDR3 is CASSDRDRRDYEQYF. As DNA, the CDR3 is TGTGCCAGCAGTGACCGGGACAGGCGGGACTACGAGCAGTACTTC.

The chain links TRBV18 to TRBJ1-4; TRBD1 agrees at 8 bases. The CDR3 sequence is 17 residues long. Unmatched junction bases numbered 8, after V lost 4 bases and J lost 1 base. In germline, CDR1 is KGHSH, CDR2 LQKENI. For the CDR3, the DNA is TGTGCCAGCTCACGGGCCAGGGGGCAGGGAACTAATGAAAAACTGTTTTTT. The encoded protein is CASSRARGQGTNEKLFF. Variable domain in full (rest from reference TRBV18 and TRBJ1-4): NAGVMQNPRHLVRRRGQEARLRCSPMKGHSHVYWYRQLPEEGLKFMVYLQKENIIDESGMPKERFSAEFPKEGPSILRIQQVVRGDSAAYFCASSRARGQGTNEKLFFGSGTQLSVL.

The rearrangement joins TRBV19 to TRBJ2-7; a weak D match, TRBD1 (6 bases). The CDR3 is 13 amino acids. V lost 3 bases, J lost 3 bases, and 9 bases lay in between. The germline CDR1 and CDR2 sequences are LNHDA and SQIVND (reference sequence). The CDR3 sequence is CASSIDRSYEQYF. In DNA, the CDR3 is TGTGCCAGTAGTATCGACAGGAGCTACGAGCAGTACTTC.

The chain couples TRBV5-4 to TRBJ2-2; TRBD1 aligns across 12 bases. V gave up 4 bases and J gave up 6 bases; unmatched junction bases: 7. Germline V lookup: CDR1 SGHNT, CDR2 YYREEE (reference sequence). The CDR3 contains 16 residues. CDR3 loop: CASSPGTGGRAGELFF. The CDR3 DNA sequence: TGTGCCAGCAGCCCCGGGACAGGGGGCCGCGCCGGGGAGCTGTTTTTT.

This rearrangement joins TRBV6-5 to TRBJ1-1; TRBD1 agrees at 7 bases. The CDR3 is made up of 14 amino acids. Germline-derived CDR1 and CDR2 are MNHEY and SVGAGI. Germline trimming cut 4 bases from V and 4 bases from J; bases unmatched to any gene: 6. DNA for the CDR3: TGTGCCAGCAGTTCCCGGGACAGACCCACTGAAGCTTTCTTT. Amino acids: CASSSRDRPTEAFF.

The chain uses TRBV2 and TRBJ1-4, with 10 bases aligning to TRBD1. With 5 bases clipped from V and 1 base from J, the junction kept 1 base outside the gene matches. Germline CDR1 is SNHLY and CDR2 is FYNNEI. The length of the CDR3 is 15 residues. The CDR3 here is CASSRDRGTNEKLFF. For the CDR3, the DNA is TGTGCCAGCAGTAGGGACAGGGGAACTAATGAAAAACTGTTTTTT.

The chain uses TRBV6-2 or TRBV6-3 and TRBJ2-3, with TRBD2 matching over 13 bases. Germline CDR1 is MNHEY and CDR2 is SVGEGT. The CDR3 runs 18 residues. V lost 1 base and J lost 4; bases outside the gene matches: 8. The CDR3 nucleotides are TGTGCCAGCAGTTACTTCATGACTAGCGGGGGGAATGCAGATACGCAGTATTTT. Translated, it gives CASSYFMTSGGNADTQYF.

The CDR3, as DNA: TGTGCCAGCAGTGACGGGACAGCCGGCCACTATGGCTACACCTTC. It translates to CASSDGTAGHYGYTF. The V call is TRBV6-4, the J call TRBJ1-2; TRBD1 matches 7 bases. The CDR3 is made up of 15 amino acids. Unmatched junction bases numbered 6, after V lost 2 bases and J lost 3 bases. Germline V CDR1 and CDR2: MRHNA, SNTAGT.

This clone was seen a single time. The CDR3 sequence: CASTNWDRTHQPQHF. CDR3 nucleotides: TGTGCCAGTACCAACTGGGACAGGACCCATCAGCCCCAGCATTTT. The rearrangement uses TRBV19 and TRBJ1-5; 8 bases map to TRBD1. The junction had 10 bases not matched to a gene; V was cut back by 7 bases and J by 5 bases. Germline V gene data show CDR1 as LNHDA and CDR2 as SQIVND (reference sequence). CDR3 size: 15 residues.

The rearrangement joins TRBV14 to TRBJ2-5, with D possibly matching TRBD2 (7 bases). Germline loops: CDR1 SGHDN, CDR2 FVKESK. V lost 2 bases and J lost 4, with 23 bases in between. The length of the CDR3 is 18 residues. The CDR3 protein is CASSQWRKAGAPGETQYF. CDR3 in DNA: TGTGCCAGCAGCCAATGGAGGAAGGCGGGGGCCCCGGGAGAGACCCAGTACTTC.

V and J are TRBV5-1 and TRBJ1-1, with D possibly matching TRBD1 (6 bases). The CDR3 loop spans 16 amino acids. The germline V gene encodes CDR1 SGHRS and CDR2 YFSETQ. V lost 4 bases and J lost 1, with 17 bases in between. CDR3 region: CASSQQGGGGNTEAFF. CDR3 DNA sequence: TGCGCCAGCAGCCAACAGGGCGGCGGTGGGAACACTGAAGCTTTCTTT.

The chain joins TRBV12-5 to TRBJ2-2; the D gene is possibly TRBD1 (6 bases). Germline V gene lookup returns CDR1 LGHNT and CDR2 FRNRAP. This CDR3 comprises 15 residues. V was shortened by 1 base and J by 3 bases, with 9 bases between the two germline ends. The CDR3 region has the DNA TGTGCTAGTGGTTTGGGACAGGCTGACACCGGGGAGCTGTTTTTT. It yields the protein CASGLGQADTGELFF.

The rearrangement uses TRBV6-5 and TRBJ2-1; TRBD1 matches at 7 bases. The J segment lost 5 bases and the V segment lost 5 bases, leaving 6 bases of the junction unmatched. The CDR3 loop spans 14 amino acids. CDR1 and CDR2 (germline): MNHEY, SVGAGI. The CDR3 is CASSRGDSNNEQFF. The CDR3 DNA follows: TGTGCCAGCAGTCGAGGGGACAGTAACAATGAGCAGTTCTTC.